The rows below give T cell receptor beta chains drawn from one sample of a study of T cells in Graves' hyperthyroidism and ophthalmopathy. TCRdb redid the calling of the multiplex PCR reads with MiXCR, one entry per CDR3 protein. This table has around 800,000 distinct CDR3 sequences, 38% appearing once. The specimen sequenced was blood. Receptors originate from a man between 18 and 29 years old with Graves' hyperthyroidism. Each CDR3 is given with its conserved first and last residue. D genes are given only for firm matches. Clone size is not always given. Where it is, it says once, few, many or a class for expanded clones.

d_gene	j_gene	abundance	v_gene	CDR3nt	CDR3aa
.	TRBJ1-6	many	TRBV9	TGTGCCAGCAGCGCCCTCGACAGGAGGGGTTCACCCCTCCACTTT	CASSALDRRGSPLHF
.	TRBJ2-2	.	TRBV2	TGTGCCAGCAGTCTCCAGGGGTATTCTGGGGAGCTGTTTTTT	CASSLQGYSGELFF
.	TRBJ2-3	.	TRBV2	TGTGCCAGCATTGGGACTTATAGCACAGATACGCAGTATTTT	CASIGTYSTDTQYF
.	TRBJ1-1	many	TRBV25-1	TGTGCCAGCAGTGAAAGGATAGGGAGCACTGAAGCTTTCTTT	CASSERIGSTEAFF
.	TRBJ2-3	few	TRBV20-1	TGCAGTGCTAGGCGACATACTGTTAATACGCAGTATTTT	CSARRHTVNTQYF
TRBD1	TRBJ1-1	.	TRBV12-3/TRBV12-4	TGTGCCAGCACCCAGACAGGGGTGAACACTGAAGCTTTCTTT	CASTQTGVNTEAFF
.	TRBJ1-4	.	TRBV5-5	TGTGCCAGCACCATTGGGCCGGCAACTAATGAAAAACTGTTTTTT	CASTIGPATNEKLFF
.	TRBJ1-5	.	TRBV9	TGTGCCAGCAGCTTGGCAAACGGAGGGGTGAGCAATCAGCCCCAGCATTTT	CASSLANGGVSNQPQHF
TRBD1	TRBJ1-5	.	TRBV7-6	TGTGACCTGGGACAGGGGGCTAAGAGCAATCAGCCCCAGCATTTT	CDLGQGAKSNQPQHF
.	TRBJ2-2	few	TRBV7-9	TGTGCCAGCAGGGCCGAGAACACCGGGGAGCTGTTTTTT	CASRAENTGELFF
TRBD1	TRBJ2-7	.	TRBV6-5	TGTGCCAGCAGTTACGTCAGGGGGAGCTACGAGCAGTACTTC	CASSYVRGSYEQYF
TRBD1	TRBJ2-5	.	TRBV2	TGTGCCAGCAGTGGGACAGGGGGCGAGGCCCAGTACTTC	CASSGTGGEAQYF